What follows are 27 T cell receptor beta chains derived from one specimen sequenced in a study of shared clonotypes between healthy human individuals. Sequenced by immunoSEQ multiplex PCR; TCRdb stores in-frame clones only, minus some. The repertoire holds over a million clones, with around 82% as singletons. The sequencing input was memory CD4+ T cells from PBMCs. The subset is: CD45RA-negative fraction. The receptors here all came from a man between 18 and 35 years old in good health. Some clones in this sample may be carry-over from other donors' samples.

This rearrangement joins TRBV28 to TRBJ2-5, with 13 bases aligning to TRBD2. There are 15 residues in the CDR3. The V segment lost 6 bases and the J segment 7 bases; nucleotides outside the gene matches: 8. Germline assignment: CDR1 MDHEN and CDR2 SYDVKM. Here the CDR3 reads CASSQRLAGGGTQYF. The CDR3 DNA sequence: TGTGCCAGCAGCCAACGACTAGCGGGAGGTGGGACCCAGTACTTC.

The chain joins TRBV2 to TRBJ1-6; 8 bases are shared with TRBD1. Losses at the gene ends were 6 bases for V and 8 bases for J; bases not matched to a gene: 9. This CDR3 contains 15 residues. Germline CDR1 and CDR2: SNHLY and FYNNEI. In DNA, the CDR3 is TGTGCCAGCAGACCCAGGGGGCGGGGGTATTCACCCCTCCACTTT. Amino acid sequence: CASRPRGRGYSPLHF.

The chain joins TRBV7-8 to TRBJ2-2; the D is unclear. The germline V gene encodes CDR1 SGHVS and CDR2 FQNEAQ. Trimming pared 7 bases from V and 6 bases from J, leaving 6 bases between. This CDR3 region has 11 residues. The CDR3 DNA follows: TGTGCCAGCACCATTTCCGGGGAGCTGTTTTTT. Translation gives CASTISGELFF.

V is TRBV18 and J is TRBJ2-7; no clear D gene. The germline V gene encodes CDR1 KGHSH and CDR2 LQKENI. The length of the CDR3 is 13 residues. V was cut by 2 bases and J by 5 bases, with 10 bases left in between. This chain's CDR3 is CASSPSLFDEQYF. The CDR3 region has the DNA TGTGCCAGCTCACCAAGCCTGTTCGACGAGCAGTACTTC. The variable domain in full, with the rest retrieved from reference TRBV18 and TRBJ2-7, is NAGVMQNPRHLVRRRGQEARLRCSPMKGHSHVYWYRQLPEEGLKFMVYLQKENIIDESGMPKERFSAEFPKEGPSILRIQQVVRGDSAAYFCASSPSLFDEQYFGPGTRLTVT.

The V gene is TRBV28, the J gene TRBJ2-2; 10 bases are shared with TRBD2. Looked up from germline, CDR1 is MDHEN and CDR2 is SYDVKM. The length of the CDR3 is 16 residues. V lost 11 bases and J lost 4; bases outside the gene matches: 13. The CDR3 nucleotides read TGTGCCTCGTTGGGCGCGCTAGCGGGAGTCACCGGGGAGCTGTTTTTT. The encoded protein is CASLGALAGVTGELFF.

The CDR3 protein is CAISERGEETQYF. The CDR3 DNA reads TGTGCCATCAGCGAGCGCGGGGAAGAGACCCAGTACTTC. The V call is TRBV10-3, the J call TRBJ2-5; TRBD2 might be the D (6 bases). CDR1 ENHRY and CDR2 SYGVKD come from the germline V gene. This CDR3 spans 13 amino acids. V dropped 6 bases and J dropped 3 bases, with 11 bases sitting between them.

The J gene is TRBJ1-2, the V gene TRBV4-2; D gene ambiguous. V dropped 0 bases and J dropped 8 bases, with 22 bases sitting between them. This CDR3 has 17 residues. CDR1 is LGHNA, CDR2 YNFKEQ, per germline. The CDR3 nucleotides read TGTGCCAGCAGCCAAGATTGGCAAGGCAGGCCCGGGAGCGGCTACACCTTC. Its translation: CASSQDWQGRPGSGYTF.

The chain links TRBV14 to TRBJ2-5; D possibly corresponds to TRBD1 (7 bases). V lost 2 bases and J lost 4, with 14 bases in between. CDR1 is SGHDN and CDR2 is FVKESK in the germline V gene. The CDR3 consists of 15 residues. CDR3 residues: CASSQQGGIVETQYF. The DNA for the CDR3 is TGTGCCAGCAGCCAACAGGGGGGAATTGTAGAGACCCAGTACTTC.

In this sample, this clone turned up many times. V and J are TRBV11-1 and TRBJ2-3; D unclear. The CDR3 sequence is 12 residues long. Trimming took 2 bases from V and 4 from J, leaving 4 bases between them. Germline CDR1 SGHAT, CDR2 FQDESV (reference sequence). The CDR3 reads CASSLSADTQYF. The DNA of the CDR3 is TGTGCCAGCAGCTTATCGGCAGATACGCAGTATTTT. The full variable domain, completed using reference TRBV11-1 and TRBJ2-3, is EAEVAQSPRYKITEKSQAVAFWCDPISGHATLYWYRQILGQGPELLVQFQDESVVDDSQLPKDRFSAERLKGVDSTLKIQPAELGDSAMYLCASSLSADTQYFGPGTRLTVL.

The rearrangement links TRBV30 to TRBJ2-1, with D uncertain. Trimming shortened V by 4 bases and J by 4 bases, and 11 bases separated the two germline ends. Germline V lookup: CDR1 GTSNPN, CDR2 SVGIG (reference sequence). This CDR3 region has 13 residues. As DNA, the CDR3 is TGTGCCTGGATCCGCGGAGCTTACAATGAGCAGTTCTTC. It is translated as CAWIRGAYNEQFF.

This clone was seen just once. The sample has other DNA sequences that encode this CDR3 too. V is TRBV5-6 and J is TRBJ1-5; D gene ambiguous. CDR3 length: 15 amino acids. Deletions cut 0 bases from V and 1 base from J, with 8 bases between. Germline assignment: CDR1 SGHDT and CDR2 YYEEEE. The CDR3 reads CASSLAAGSNQPQHF. CDR3 DNA sequence: TGTGCCAGCAGCTTGGCGGCGGGCAGCAATCAGCCCCAGCATTTT.

The sample holds one count of this clone. V gene TRBV7-2 combines with J gene TRBJ1-2, with D tentatively TRBD1 (5 bases). Germline V CDR1 and CDR2: SGHTA, FQGNSA. This CDR3 comprises 14 residues. Trimming removed 1 base from V and 8 bases from J, with 14 bases in between. In nucleotides, the CDR3 is TGTGCCAGCAGCTTAGGGGTAGGGGTTGGCGGCTACACCTTC. Residues: CASSLGVGVGGYTF.

This chain joins TRBV7-2 and TRBJ2-3; 8 positions match TRBD1. The CDR3 covers 14 residues. The V gene end was trimmed by 5 bases and the J gene end by 4 bases; junction bases not matched to a gene: 5. CDR1 SGHTA and CDR2 FQGNSA come from the germline V gene. CDR3 loop: CASSPKQGADTQYF. The CDR3 nucleotides read TGTGCCAGCAGCCCAAAACAGGGGGCAGATACGCAGTATTTT.

The chain is built from TRBV5-1 and TRBJ2-7; 10 positions agree with TRBD2. The germline CDR1 and CDR2 sequences are SGHRS and YFSETQ. This CDR3 contains 16 residues. Germline trimming cut 5 bases from V and 2 bases from J; bases unmatched to any gene: 10. The CDR3 DNA is TGCGCCAGCAGGCCGGGACTAGCGTCGGGGGCCTACGAGCAGTACTTC. Protein product: CASRPGLASGAYEQYF.

This chain links TRBV7-8 with TRBJ2-7; 9 bases agree with TRBD2. This CDR3 region has 15 residues. Germline V lookup: CDR1 SGHVS, CDR2 FQNEAQ. Trimming took 4 bases from V and 2 from J; bases not matched to a gene: 6. The CDR3 bases are TGTGCCAGCAGCTCACGACTAGCGGCTACCTACGAGCAGTACTTC. This gives the protein CASSSRLAATYEQYF. The full variable domain, its missing parts supplied by reference TRBV7-8 and TRBJ2-7, is GAGVSQSPRYKVAKRGQDVALRCDPISGHVSLFWYQQALGQGPEFLTYFQNEAQLDKSGLPSDRFFAERPEGSVSTLKIQRTQQEDSAVYLCASSSRLAATYEQYFGPGTRLTVT.

This rearrangement joins TRBV10-3 to TRBJ1-5; weak D call: TRBD1 (5 bases). V lost 2 bases, J lost 2 bases, and 13 bases lay in between. This CDR3 region has 16 residues. The germline gives CDR1 ENHRY, CDR2 SYGVKD. The CDR3 reads CAISEGTWEGNQPQHF. The DNA for the CDR3 is TGTGCCATCAGTGAGGGGACGTGGGAGGGCAATCAGCCCCAGCATTTT.

A word on this clone: A far larger clone lies a single base away; this is likely a read error. The chain carries TRBV7-2 and TRBJ1-5; D perhaps matches TRBD1 (6 bases). Per germline, CDR1 SGHTA and CDR2 FQGNSA. There are 13 residues in the CDR3. Trimming stripped 4 bases from V and 6 bases from J, with 10 bases between. The CDR3 DNA sequence: TGTGCCAGCAGCTGGACAGAGGGTCAGCCCCAGCATTTT. The encoded protein is CASSWTEGQPQHF.

This clone has only one observation. The CDR3 sequence: CASSPGLAPNNEQFF. As DNA, the CDR3 is TGTGCCAGCAGCCCTGGACTAGCGCCTAACAATGAGCAGTTCTTC. The V and J genes are TRBV7-9 and TRBJ2-1; 9 positions match TRBD2. From germline, CDR1 is SEHNR and CDR2 FQNEAQ (reference sequence). The V segment lost 5 bases and the J segment 5 bases; nucleotides outside the gene matches: 7. The CDR3 has 15 amino acids.

There are a few counts of this clone. The chain joins TRBV19 to TRBJ2-4, with 8 bases identical to TRBD1. J gave up 8 bases and V 6 bases, and 6 bases lay outside the gene matches. In germline, CDR1 is LNHDA, CDR2 SQIVND (reference sequence). The CDR3 totals 13 residues. The CDR3 region is CASSSGTGYIQYF. In DNA, the CDR3 is TGTGCCAGTAGCTCCGGGACAGGATACATTCAGTACTTC. Combining the CDR3 with reference TRBV19 and TRBJ2-4 gives the whole variable domain DGGITQSPKYLFRKEGQNVTLSCEQNLNHDAMYWYRQDPGQGLRLIYYSQIVNDFQKGDIAEGYSVSREKKESFPLTVTSAQKNPTAFYLCASSSGTGYIQYFGAGTRLSVL.

The chain combines TRBV7-8 with TRBJ2-7, with D tentatively TRBD1 (5 bases). From germline, CDR1 is SGHVS and CDR2 FQNEAQ. V lost 1 base and J lost 4, with 8 bases in between. The CDR3 has 13 amino acids. The CDR3 nucleotides are TGTGCCAGCAGCTTAGTAGCAGGGTACGAGCAGTACTTC. It translates to CASSLVAGYEQYF.

The chain links TRBV5-1 to TRBJ2-7, with D possibly TRBD2 on 6 matching bases. V was trimmed by 4 bases and J by 5 bases, leaving 16 bases between them. CDR1 and CDR2 (germline): SGHRS, YFSETQ. This CDR3 has 14 amino acids. In nucleotides, the CDR3 is TGCGCCAGCAGCATGCGACCACTAGCCGACGAGCAGTACTTC. This codes for CASSMRPLADEQYF.

This clone was recorded a few times. The rearrangement joins TRBV5-1 to TRBJ2-1; D gene uncertain. Trimming stripped 2 bases from V and 1 base from J, with 7 bases between. CDR1 and CDR2 (germline): SGHRS, YFSETQ. The CDR3 runs 14 residues. CDR3 protein: CASSFSLSYNEQFF. In DNA, the CDR3 is TGCGCCAGCAGCTTTTCTTTGTCCTACAATGAGCAGTTCTTC.

The chain combines TRBV9 with TRBJ1-2; D is ambiguous. Germline-derived CDR1 and CDR2 are SGDLS and YYNGEE. With 0 bases removed from V and 2 bases from J, the gap between germline ends came to 8 bases. This CDR3 is built from 14 residues. CDR3 residues: CASSVEMGNYGYTF. CDR3 nucleotides: TGTGCCAGCAGCGTAGAGATGGGGAACTATGGCTACACCTTC.

This clone occurred a few times. The chain employs TRBV6-1 and TRBJ1-2; TRBD1 matches 9 bases. The CDR3 loop spans 15 amino acids. CDR1 is MNHNS and CDR2 is SASEGT in the germline V gene. J was trimmed by 4 bases and V by 7 bases; bases with no gene match: 10. The CDR3 DNA follows: TGTGCCAGCAAGATTACAGGGGGCGCCTCCTATGGCTACACCTTC. Encoded protein: CASKITGGASYGYTF.

This chain uses TRBV5-1 with TRBJ1-2; D is unresolved. The CDR3 sequence is 13 residues long. V dropped 5 bases and J dropped 7 bases, with 15 bases sitting between them. Germline loops: CDR1 SGHRS, CDR2 YFSETQ. This CDR3 reads CASSHVSPPGYTF. Here the CDR3 DNA reads TGCGCCAGCAGTCACGTCTCCCCCCCTGGCTACACCTTC.

The rearrangement joins TRBV6-5 to TRBJ2-4, with TRBD2 matching over 10 bases. This CDR3 has 15 residues. The trim removed 6 bases at V and 8 bases at J, leaving 10 bases unmatched. Germline CDR1 MNHEY, CDR2 SVGAGI. In DNA, the CDR3 is TGTGCCAGCAGGGTCCAAGCGGGAGGGCACTACATTCAGTACTTC. This codes for CASRVQAGGHYIQYF.

The chain recombines TRBV4-3 with TRBJ2-7; D perhaps matches TRBD2 (6 bases). Per germline, CDR1 LGHNA and CDR2 YSLEER. The V and J ends lost 4 bases and 3 bases respectively, with 10 bases between them. The CDR3 is 13 amino acids. This chain's CDR3 is CASSPSGLYEQYF. The CDR3, as DNA: TGCGCCAGCAGCCCTTCGGGACTCTACGAGCAGTACTTC.